This TCR beta chain derives from a study of CD8+CD57+ T cells in acquired aplastic anemia. This clonotype was counted many times. Trimming cost V 1 base and J 6 bases, with 16 bases left between them. This CDR3 has 16 amino acids. Germline V gives CDR1 KGHSY, CDR2 FQNENV. Genomic DNA templated the TCR beta VDJ and CDR3 profiling. TCRdb used MiXCR to reprocess the reads, holding one entry per CDR3 protein. In the table there are about 190,000 distinct CDR3 sequences, around half of which are singletons. The specimen was sorted CD4+, CD8+, or CD8+CD57+ T cells (not recorded which) from PBMCs. The chain carries TRBV16 and TRBJ2-1, with D possibly being TRBD1 (7 bases). This TCR was sampled from a human donor in good health, serving as a control. CDR3: CASSQLRMQGGNEQFF. As DNA, the CDR3 is TGTGCCAGCAGCCAATTACGGATGCAGGGGGGCAATGAGCAGTTCTTC.